One and the same sample provided the 20 T cell receptor beta chains below, sequenced in a study of Graves' ophthalmopathy and Graves' hyperthyroidism. Amplified material comprised TCR beta CDR3 regions derived from RNA transcripts. The workflow started with a first-round RT-PCR run with HTBI primers and then moved on to a second-round multiplex PCR. Each CDR3 protein gets one entry after TCRdb re-called the multiplex PCR reads with MiXCR. This table holds some 410,000 distinct CDR3 sequences, roughly 21% found once. The sequenced material came from peripheral blood. The receptors shown here come from a woman between 18 and 29 years old with stable Graves' hyperthyroidism.

This clonotype was seen many times. The chain carries TRBV6-1 and TRBJ2-5; tentatively, D is TRBD1 or TRBD2 (5 bases each). CDR1 and CDR2 from the germline V gene are MNHNS and SASEGT. CDR3 length equals 14 residues. Trimming shortened V by 5 bases and J by 7 bases, and 17 bases separated the two germline ends. The CDR3 bases are TGTGCCAGCAGTCCCCCGGGATCTAGGGGGACCCAGTACTTC. As protein: CASSPPGSRGTQYF.

On this clonotype itself: Because it lacks the conserved phenylalanine or tryptophan at the end, this CDR3 is likely a read error. Because the CDR3's place on the DNA is in doubt, the DNA is left out and the CDR3 is given as listed by TCRdb. The CDR3 is CASSLGLLPQRV. The chain carries TRBV7-2 and TRBJ1-5. CDR1 is SGHTA, CDR2 FQGNSA, per germline. Termini included, the CDR3 measures 12 amino acids.

This clonotype was counted a few times. The J gene is TRBJ1-1, the V gene TRBV12-3 or TRBV12-4; tentatively, D is TRBD1 (6 bases). Trimming stripped 6 bases from V and 4 bases from J, with 18 bases between. This CDR3 contains 15 residues. This CDR3 is CASSKRQVQGTEAFF. The DNA of the CDR3 is TGTGCCAGCAGCAAGAGACAGGTCCAAGGCACTGAAGCTTTCTTT.

The chain has TRBV12-3 or TRBV12-4 and TRBJ1-5, with a tentative D call TRBD1 (5 bases). Trimming shortened V by 3 bases and J by 1 base, and 7 bases separated the two germline ends. This CDR3 comprises 14 residues. CDR3 residues: CASSFGDSNQPQHF. For the CDR3, the DNA is TGTGCCAGCAGTTTCGGGGACAGCAATCAGCCCCAGCATTTT.

This clonotype was counted at least ten times. This sequence joins TRBV20-1 and TRBJ1-5; 8 bases are a match to TRBD1. Unmatched junction bases numbered 9, after V lost 0 bases and J lost 5 bases. Germline V gives CDR1 DFQATT, CDR2 SNEGSKA (reference sequence). The CDR3 runs to 16 residues. CDR3 DNA sequence: TGCAGTGCTAGAGATAACCAGGGGGCTAGGGATCAGCCCCAGCATTTT. Its translation is CSARDNQGARDQPQHF.

A few counts support this clonotype. The V gene is TRBV18, the J gene TRBJ2-2; 7 bases match TRBD2. Germline V CDR1 and CDR2: KGHSH, LQKENI. There are 14 residues in the CDR3. J lost 5 bases, V lost 3 bases, and 3 bases had no gene match. This chain's CDR3 is CASSPGGRTGELFF. The CDR3 bases are TGTGCCAGCTCACCTGGCGGGAGAACCGGGGAGCTGTTTTTT.

In this sample, this clonotype turned up a few times. The rearrangement links TRBV6-1 to TRBJ1-1; D is possibly TRBD1 (6 bases). V lost 7 bases to trimming and J lost 5 bases, with 17 bases between them. Germline loops: CDR1 MNHNS, CDR2 SASEGT. The CDR3 is made up of 14 amino acids. Here the CDR3 reads CASTTGTIRTEAFF. DNA for the CDR3: TGTGCCAGCACTACAGGGACCATACGTACTGAAGCTTTCTTT.

This rearrangement joins TRBV18 to TRBJ1-2; a weak D match, TRBD1 (5 bases). Germline V gene sequence: CDR1 KGHSH, CDR2 LQKENI. The germline V and J ends were trimmed by 3 bases and 0 bases, with 11 bases remaining between them. The CDR3 is 15 residues long. The CDR3 loop reads CASSPRTDTNYGYTF. The CDR3 DNA follows: TGTGCCAGCTCACCGAGGACGGACACTAACTATGGCTACACCTTC.

This sequence joins TRBV12-3 or TRBV12-4 and TRBJ2-5, with D tentatively TRBD2 (5 bases). The CDR3 has 15 residues. The V gene lost 8 bases and the J gene lost 1 base, with 17 bases spanning the gap. The CDR3 DNA sequence: TGTGCCAGCGGAAGCGCGGAGGAGCTCCAAGAGACCCAGTACTTC. Protein: CASGSAEELQETQYF.

In regard to this clonotype: This may come from a read error, since a much larger clone is one base off. As the CDR3 is not closed by the conserved phenylalanine or tryptophan, this likely results from a read error. The chain has TRBV12-3 or TRBV12-4 and TRBJ2-7, with TRBD2 matching over 11 bases. The CDR3 runs to 17 residues. With 6 bases clipped from V and 0 bases from J, the junction kept 10 bases outside the gene matches. The DNA for the CDR3 is TGTGCCAGCAGCCAAGATCTGACTAGCGGGACCTCCTACGAGCAGTACTTG. Translation: CASSQDLTSGTSYEQYL.

This clonotype was seen a handful of times. CDR3 amino acids: CASSELGDTTGNSPLHF. DNA of the CDR3: TGTGCCAGCAGTGAATTAGGGGACACAACAGGGAATTCACCCCTCCACTTT. The chain combines TRBV6-1 with TRBJ1-6, with D tentatively TRBD1 (6 bases). In germline, CDR1 is MNHNS, CDR2 SASEGT. V lost 2 bases and J lost 7, with 18 bases in between. The length of the CDR3 is 17 residues.

This clonotype was found many times. This chain connects TRBV9 to TRBJ2-5; D unclear. V lost 0 bases, J lost 5 bases, and 5 bases lay in between. Germline CDR1 reads SGDLS; CDR2 reads YYNGEE. The CDR3 loop spans 12 amino acids. As DNA, the CDR3 is TGTGCCAGCAGCGTAGATGAGGAGACCCAGTACTTC. The encoded protein is CASSVDEETQYF.

This clonotype was seen many times. J is TRBJ2-2 and V is TRBV29-1; no reliable D call. V was trimmed by 0 bases and J by 0 bases, leaving 5 bases between them. Germline-derived CDR1 and CDR2 are SQVTM and ANQGSEA. This CDR3 comprises 14 residues. The CDR3 sequence is CSVEEGTNTGELFF. The CDR3 DNA is TGCAGCGTTGAAGAGGGTACGAACACCGGGGAGCTGTTTTTT.

This clonotype was seen many times. This chain joins TRBV28 and TRBJ1-5, with TRBD1 as a possible D gene (5 bases). This CDR3 is 16 amino acids long. Germline lookup yields CDR1 MDHEN and CDR2 SYDVKM. V gave up 3 bases and J gave up 5 bases, with 17 bases separating them. DNA of the CDR3: TGTGCCAGCAGTTTCGGCAGGGTCCCCGGGTATCAGCCCCAGCATTTT. Protein sequence: CASSFGRVPGYQPQHF.

This clonotype was counted ten times or more. The genes are TRBV7-2 and TRBJ1-5; D unclear. Germline CDR1 reads SGHTA; CDR2 reads FQGNSA. The length of the CDR3 is 14 residues. The V end lost 1 base, the J end lost 6 bases, and 10 bases lay between the germline ends. CDR3 region: CASSLDPMGQPQHF. The CDR3 DNA is TGTGCCAGCAGCTTAGATCCGATGGGTCAGCCCCAGCATTTT.

Ten or more counts support this clonotype. J is TRBJ1-1 and V is TRBV19; weak D call: TRBD1 (6 bases). CDR1 and CDR2 from the germline V gene are LNHDA and SQIVND (reference sequence). CDR3 length equals 15 residues. Trimming removed 3 bases from V and 4 bases from J, with 15 bases in between. The CDR3 DNA follows: TGTGCCAGTAGTATGAGGGGGGCTGGGGGCACTGAAGCTTTCTTT. This encodes CASSMRGAGGTEAFF.

This clonotype was counted at least ten times. CDR3 sequence reads: CSARGKITYEQYF. CDR3 in DNA: TGCAGTGCTAGGGGTAAGATTACCTACGAGCAGTACTTC. V is TRBV20-1 and J is TRBJ2-7, with D hard to call. The germline CDR1 and CDR2 sequences are DFQATT and SNEGSKA (reference sequence). Trimming took 3 bases from V and 2 from J, leaving 11 bases between them. The CDR3 spans 13 residues.

This clonotype was seen ten or more times. CDR3 DNA sequence: TGTGCCAGCAGTGAACAGGGGGGAGGCTACGAGCAGTACTTC. Translation: CASSEQGGGYEQYF. This chain joins TRBV6-1 and TRBJ2-7; possible D gene TRBD1, 7 bases. The germline V gene encodes CDR1 MNHNS and CDR2 SASEGT. The CDR3 has 14 amino acids. The V end lost 2 bases, the J end lost 3 bases, and 11 bases lay between the germline ends.

This clonotype was counted only a few times. CDR3 in DNA: TGTGCCAGCAGCTTAGCTCGGGACGCCTCGTACTATGGCTACACCTTC. Its protein is CASSLARDASYYGYTF. The chain employs TRBV7-2 and TRBJ1-2; possible D gene TRBD1, 5 bases. This CDR3 region has 16 residues. The V gene lost 0 bases and the J gene lost 3 bases, with 14 bases spanning the gap. Germline values: CDR1 SGHTA, CDR2 FQGNSA.

The V call is TRBV7-2, the J call TRBJ1-2; no firm D call. CDR3 length: 14 amino acids. Looked up from germline, CDR1 is SGHTA and CDR2 is FQGNSA. V gave up 0 bases and J gave up 4 bases, with 9 bases separating them. The CDR3 nucleotides are TGTGCCAGCAGCTTAGCGCTACGGCCCTATGGCTACACCTTC. It specifies CASSLALRPYGYTF.